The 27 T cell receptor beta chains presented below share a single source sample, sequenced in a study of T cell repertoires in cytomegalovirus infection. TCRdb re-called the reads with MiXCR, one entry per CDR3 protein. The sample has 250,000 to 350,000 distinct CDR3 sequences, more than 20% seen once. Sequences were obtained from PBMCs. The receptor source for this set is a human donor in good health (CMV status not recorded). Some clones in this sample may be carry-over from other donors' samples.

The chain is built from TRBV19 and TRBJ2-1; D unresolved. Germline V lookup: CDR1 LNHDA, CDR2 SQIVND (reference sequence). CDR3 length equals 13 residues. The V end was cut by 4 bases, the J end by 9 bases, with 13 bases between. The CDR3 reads CASSRARYGEQFF. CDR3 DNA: TGTGCCAGTAGTAGGGCCCGCTACGGTGAGCAGTTCTTC. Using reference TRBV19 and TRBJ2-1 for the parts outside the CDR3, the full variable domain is DGGITQSPKYLFRKEGQNVTLSCEQNLNHDAMYWYRQDPGQGLRLIYYSQIVNDFQKGDIAEGYSVSREKKESFPLTVTSAQKNPTAFYLCASSRARYGEQFFGPGTRLTVL.

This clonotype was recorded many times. CDR3 residues: CASSLQQISGNTIYF. The CDR3 coding sequence is TGTGCCAGCAGCTTACAACAGATCTCTGGAAACACCATATATTTT. The chain is built from TRBV7-2 and TRBJ1-3; D is ambiguous. Trimming stripped 2 bases from V and 0 bases from J, with 8 bases between. This CDR3 region has 15 residues. Germline V gene sequence: CDR1 SGHTA, CDR2 FQGNSA.

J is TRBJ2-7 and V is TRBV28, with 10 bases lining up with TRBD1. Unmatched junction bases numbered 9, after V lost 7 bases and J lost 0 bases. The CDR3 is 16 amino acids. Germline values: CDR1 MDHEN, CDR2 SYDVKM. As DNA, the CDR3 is TGTGCCAGCACCGGGGGTGGGACAGGGGTCTCCTACGAGCAGTACTTC. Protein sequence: CASTGGGTGVSYEQYF.

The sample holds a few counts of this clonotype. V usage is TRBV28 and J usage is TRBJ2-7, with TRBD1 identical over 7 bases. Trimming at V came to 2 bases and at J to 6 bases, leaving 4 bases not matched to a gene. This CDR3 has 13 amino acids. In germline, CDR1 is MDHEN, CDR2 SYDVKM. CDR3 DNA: TGTGCCAGCAGTTTAGGAAGGGGGCTCGAGCAGTACTTC. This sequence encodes CASSLGRGLEQYF. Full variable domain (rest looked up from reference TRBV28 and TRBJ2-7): DVKVTQSSRYLVKRTGEKVFLECVQDMDHENMFWYRQDPGLGLRLIYFSYDVKMKEKGDIPEGYSVSREKKERFSLILESASTNQTSMYLCASSLGRGLEQYFGPGTRLTVT.

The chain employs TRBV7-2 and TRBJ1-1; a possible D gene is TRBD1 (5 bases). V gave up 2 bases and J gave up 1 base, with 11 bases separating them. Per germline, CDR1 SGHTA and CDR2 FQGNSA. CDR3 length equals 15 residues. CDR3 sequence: CASSLKGQPNTEAFF. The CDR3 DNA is TGTGCCAGCAGCTTAAAGGGGCAGCCGAACACTGAAGCTTTCTTT.

CDR3 amino acids: CASSGSGQETQYF. CDR3 nucleotide sequence: TGTGCCAGCAGTGGATCCGGCCAAGAGACCCAGTACTTC. The rearrangement links TRBV2 to TRBJ2-5; D is undetermined. The V gene's germline CDR1 is SNHLY and CDR2 FYNNEI. The CDR3 is 13 residues long. The ends were cut back, 4 bases at V and 1 base at J, with 7 bases in the middle. Together with reference TRBV2 and TRBJ2-5, the CDR3 gives the full variable domain: EPEVTQTPSHQVTQMGQEVILRCVPISNHLYFYWYRQILGQKVEFLVSFYNNEISEKSEIFDDQFSVERPDGSNFTLKIRSTKLEDSAMYFCASSGSGQETQYFGPGTRLLVL.

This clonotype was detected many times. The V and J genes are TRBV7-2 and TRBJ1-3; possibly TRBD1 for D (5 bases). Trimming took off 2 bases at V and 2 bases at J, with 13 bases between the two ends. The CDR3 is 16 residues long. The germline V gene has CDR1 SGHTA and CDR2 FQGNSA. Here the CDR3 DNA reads TGTGCCAGCAGCTTATATCAGGGATCGACTGGAAACACCATATATTTT. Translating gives CASSLYQGSTGNTIYF.

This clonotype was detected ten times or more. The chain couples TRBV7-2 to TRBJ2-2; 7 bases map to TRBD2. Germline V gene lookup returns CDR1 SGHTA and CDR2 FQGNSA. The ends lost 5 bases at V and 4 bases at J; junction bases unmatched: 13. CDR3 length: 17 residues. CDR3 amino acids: CASSRYRDYNPTGELFF. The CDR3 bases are TGTGCCAGCAGCCGCTACCGGGACTACAACCCCACCGGGGAGCTGTTTTTT.

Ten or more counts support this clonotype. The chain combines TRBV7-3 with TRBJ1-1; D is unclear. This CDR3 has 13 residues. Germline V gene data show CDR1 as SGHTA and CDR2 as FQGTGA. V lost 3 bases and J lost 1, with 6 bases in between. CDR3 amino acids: CASSFDTNTEAFF. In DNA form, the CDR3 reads TGTGCCAGCAGCTTTGACACGAACACTGAAGCTTTCTTT.

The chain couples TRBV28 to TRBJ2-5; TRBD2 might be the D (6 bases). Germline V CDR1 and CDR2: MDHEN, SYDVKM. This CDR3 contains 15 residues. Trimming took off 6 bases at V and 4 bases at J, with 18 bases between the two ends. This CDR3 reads CASRSAGLRGETQYF. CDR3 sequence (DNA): TGTGCCAGCAGGTCCGCGGGACTTAGAGGAGAGACCCAGTACTTC.

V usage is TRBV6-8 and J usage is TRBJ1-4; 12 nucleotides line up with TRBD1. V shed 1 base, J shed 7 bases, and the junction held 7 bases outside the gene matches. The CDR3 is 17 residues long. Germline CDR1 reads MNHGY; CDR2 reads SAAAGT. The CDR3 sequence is CASSYWGQGATSEKLFF. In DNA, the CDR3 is TGTGCCAGCAGTTACTGGGGACAGGGGGCTACCAGTGAAAAACTGTTTTTT.

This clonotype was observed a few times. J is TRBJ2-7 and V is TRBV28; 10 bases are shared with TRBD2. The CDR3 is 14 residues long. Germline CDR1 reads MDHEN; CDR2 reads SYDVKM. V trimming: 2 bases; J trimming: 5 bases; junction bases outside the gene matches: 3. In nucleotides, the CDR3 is TGTGCCAGCAGTTTAAGCGGGGGGGGGGACGAGCAGTACTTC. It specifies CASSLSGGGDEQYF.

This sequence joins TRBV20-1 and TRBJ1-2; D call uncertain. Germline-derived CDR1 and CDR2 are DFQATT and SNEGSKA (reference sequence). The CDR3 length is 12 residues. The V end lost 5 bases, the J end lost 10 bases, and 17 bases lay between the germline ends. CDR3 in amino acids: CSARKGFKDYTF. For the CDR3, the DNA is TGCAGTGCTCGTAAGGGTTTTAAGGACTACACCTTC.

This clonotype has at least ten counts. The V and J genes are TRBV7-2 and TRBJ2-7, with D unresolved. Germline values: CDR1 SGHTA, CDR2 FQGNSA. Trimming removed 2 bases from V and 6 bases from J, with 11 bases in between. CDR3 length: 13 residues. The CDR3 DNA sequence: TGTGCCAGCAGCTTATCTAGTCTACTCGAGCAGTACTTC. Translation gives CASSLSSLLEQYF.

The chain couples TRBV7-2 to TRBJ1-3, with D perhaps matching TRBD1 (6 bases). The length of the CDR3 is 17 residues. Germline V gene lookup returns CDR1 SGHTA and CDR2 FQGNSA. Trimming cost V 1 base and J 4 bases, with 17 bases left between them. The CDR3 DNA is TGTGCCAGCAGCTTAGGGTTTAACAGGGTGGGAGGAAACACCATATATTTT. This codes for CASSLGFNRVGGNTIYF.

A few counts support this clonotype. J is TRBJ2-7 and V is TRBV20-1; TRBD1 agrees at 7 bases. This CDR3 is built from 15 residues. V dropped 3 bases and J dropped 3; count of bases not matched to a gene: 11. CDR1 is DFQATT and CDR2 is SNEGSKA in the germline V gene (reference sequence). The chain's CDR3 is CSARGRSGGHYEQYF. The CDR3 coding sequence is TGCAGTGCTAGGGGCCGGTCAGGGGGACACTACGAGCAGTACTTC.

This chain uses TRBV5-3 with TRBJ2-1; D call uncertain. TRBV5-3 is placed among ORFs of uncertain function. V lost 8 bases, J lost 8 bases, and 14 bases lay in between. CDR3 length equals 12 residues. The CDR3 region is CASSPVADEQFF. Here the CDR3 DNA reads TGTGCCAGCAGCCCGGTGGCGGATGAGCAGTTCTTC.

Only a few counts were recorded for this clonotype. The CDR3 sequence is CASSTSGGSGYEQYF. As DNA, the CDR3 is TGTGCCAGCAGTACTAGTGGCGGGAGTGGTTACGAGCAGTACTTC. This chain links TRBV28 with TRBJ2-7; 7 bases align to TRBD2. CDR3 length: 15 residues. Trimming took 5 bases from V and 4 from J; bases not matched to a gene: 11. Germline V gene data show CDR1 as MDHEN and CDR2 as SYDVKM.

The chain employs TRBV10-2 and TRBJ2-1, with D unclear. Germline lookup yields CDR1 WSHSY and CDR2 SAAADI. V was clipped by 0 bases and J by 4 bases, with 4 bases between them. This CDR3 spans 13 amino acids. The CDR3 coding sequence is TGCGCCAGCAGTGAGTCGGAGTACAATGAGCAGTTCTTC. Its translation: CASSESEYNEQFF.

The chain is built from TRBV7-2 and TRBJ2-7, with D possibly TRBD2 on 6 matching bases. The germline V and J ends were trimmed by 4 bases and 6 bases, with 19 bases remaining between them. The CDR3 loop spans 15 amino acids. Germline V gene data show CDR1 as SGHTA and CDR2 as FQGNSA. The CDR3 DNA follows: TGTGCCAGCAGCTCCGATGGGGGGAGATCGACCGAGCAGTACTTC. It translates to CASSSDGGRSTEQYF.

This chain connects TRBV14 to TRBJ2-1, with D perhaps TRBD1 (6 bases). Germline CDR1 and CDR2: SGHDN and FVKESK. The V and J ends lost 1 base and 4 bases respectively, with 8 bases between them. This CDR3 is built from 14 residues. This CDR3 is CASSQARGYNEQFF. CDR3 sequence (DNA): TGTGCCAGCAGCCAAGCCAGGGGATACAATGAGCAGTTCTTC. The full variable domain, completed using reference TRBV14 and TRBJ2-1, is EAGVTQFPSHSVIEKGQTVTLRCDPISGHDNLYWYRRVMGKEIKFLLHFVKESKQDESGMPNNRFLAERTGGTYSTLKVQPAELEDSGVYFCASSQARGYNEQFFGPGTRLTVL.

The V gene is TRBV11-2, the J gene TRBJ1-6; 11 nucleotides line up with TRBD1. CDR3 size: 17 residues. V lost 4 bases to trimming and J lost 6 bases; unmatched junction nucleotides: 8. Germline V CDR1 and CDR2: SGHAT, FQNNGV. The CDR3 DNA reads TGTGCCAGCAGCTCAGACCGGACAGGGGGCTTTAATTCACCCCTCCACTTT. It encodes CASSSDRTGGFNSPLHF.

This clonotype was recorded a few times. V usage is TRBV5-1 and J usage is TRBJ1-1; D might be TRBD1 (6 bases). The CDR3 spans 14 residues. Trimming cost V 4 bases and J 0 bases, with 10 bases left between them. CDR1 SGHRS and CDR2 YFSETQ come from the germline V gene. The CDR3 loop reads CASSPGTLNTEAFF. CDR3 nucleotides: TGCGCCAGCAGCCCTGGGACACTGAACACTGAAGCTTTCTTT.

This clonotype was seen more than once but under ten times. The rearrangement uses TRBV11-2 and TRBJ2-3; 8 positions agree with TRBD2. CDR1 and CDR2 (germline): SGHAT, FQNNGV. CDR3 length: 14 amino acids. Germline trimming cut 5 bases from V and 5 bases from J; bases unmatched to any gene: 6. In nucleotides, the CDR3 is TGTGCCAGCAGCGCCGGGAGGGCCCTAGATACGCAGTATTTT. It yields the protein CASSAGRALDTQYF.

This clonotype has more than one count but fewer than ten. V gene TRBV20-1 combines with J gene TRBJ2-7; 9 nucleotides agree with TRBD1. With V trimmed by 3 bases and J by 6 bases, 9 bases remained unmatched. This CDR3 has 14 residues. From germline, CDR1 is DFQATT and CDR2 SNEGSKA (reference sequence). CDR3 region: CSASRLQGASEQYF. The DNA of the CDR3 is TGCAGTGCTAGTCGCCTACAGGGGGCTAGCGAGCAGTACTTC.

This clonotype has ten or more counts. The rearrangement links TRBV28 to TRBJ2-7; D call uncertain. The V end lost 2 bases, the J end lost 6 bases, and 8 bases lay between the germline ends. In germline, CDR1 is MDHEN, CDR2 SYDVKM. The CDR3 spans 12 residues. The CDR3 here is CASSLTVREQYF. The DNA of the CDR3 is TGTGCCAGCAGTTTAACGGTACGCGAGCAGTACTTC.

The CDR3 nucleotides are TGCAGCGCAACCAGGTTGGATGAGCAGTTCTTC. This gives the protein CSATRLDEQFF. The chain carries TRBV29-1 and TRBJ2-1, with D unclear. The CDR3 contains 11 residues. Germline CDR1 reads SQVTM; CDR2 reads ANQGSEA. Trimming stripped 7 bases from V and 8 bases from J, with 12 bases between.